The rows below give T cell receptor beta chains drawn from one sample of a study of T cell responses to AZD1222 COVID-19 vaccine. Sequencing was performed with immunoSEQ multiplex PCR; in TCRdb, only in-frame clones are kept and a portion is missing. This sample has 95,000 to 150,000 clones; approximately 88% occur once, and the top ten carry about 6%. The sequenced sample was peripheral blood, obtained on day 0 of AZD1222 vaccination. These receptors were obtained from an adult in good health. CDR3s include the opening cysteine and the closing phenylalanine or tryptophan. The D gene is left open where the match is weak. Size is stated for part of the rows, as once, few or many counts, or as a class when the clone is expanded.

J gene,V gene,D gene,clone size,CDR3 protein,CDR3 DNA
TRBJ2-1,TRBV4-3,-,once,CASSQAQGRGTYNEQFF,TGCGCCAGCAGCCAAGCTCAGGGCAGGGGCACCTACAATGAGCAGTTCTTC
TRBJ1-4,TRBV25-1,TRBD1,-,CASSRSGTDNEKLFF,TGTGCCAGCAGTCGATCCGGGACAGATAATGAAAAACTGTTTTTT
TRBJ1-2,TRBV30,-,-,CALSLLNYGYTF,TGTGCCCTATCCCTCCTCAACTATGGCTACACCTTC
TRBJ1-2,TRBV6-5,-,many,CASSHEDYYGYTF,TGTGCCAGCAGTCACGAGGATTACTATGGCTACACCTTC
TRBJ1-1,TRBV5-6,TRBD1,-,CASSLAGQYMNTEAFF,TGTGCCAGCAGCTTGGCGGGACAGTACATGAACACTGAAGCTTTCTTT
TRBJ2-3,TRBV11-2,TRBD1,-,CASSSLKGTGRNTQYF,TGTGCCAGCAGCTCACTAAAGGGGACAGGGAGGAATACGCAGTATTTT
TRBJ2-5,TRBV2,-,-,CASSGGAWETQYF,TGTGCCAGCAGTGGTGGGGCTTGGGAGACCCAGTACTTC
TRBJ2-3,TRBV7-2,-,-,CASSLLGPPVDTQYF,TGTGCCAGCAGCTTACTAGGTCCACCCGTAGATACGCAGTATTTT
TRBJ1-6,TRBV3-1/TRBV3-2,-,-,CASSPGGRNSPLHF,TGTGCCAGCAGCCCGGGTGGGCGTAATTCACCCCTCCACTTT
TRBJ2-1,TRBV3-1/TRBV3-2,TRBD1,-,CASSQVTGTYNEQFF,TGTGCCAGCAGCCAAGTGACAGGGACCTACAATGAGCAGTTCTTC
TRBJ2-7,TRBV6-5,TRBD1,-,CASRYRTGGYEQYF,TGTGCCAGCAGGTATCGGACAGGGGGCTACGAGCAGTACTTC